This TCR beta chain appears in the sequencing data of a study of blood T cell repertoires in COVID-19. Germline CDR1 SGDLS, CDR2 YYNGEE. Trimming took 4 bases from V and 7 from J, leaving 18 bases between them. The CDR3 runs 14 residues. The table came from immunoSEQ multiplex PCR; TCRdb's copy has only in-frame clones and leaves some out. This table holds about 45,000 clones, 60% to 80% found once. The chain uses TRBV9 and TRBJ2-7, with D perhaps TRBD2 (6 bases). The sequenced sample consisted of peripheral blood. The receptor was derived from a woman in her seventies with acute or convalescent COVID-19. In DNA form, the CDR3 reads TGTGCCAGCAGCCTCCGGGACTCCTATGGGGAGCAGTACTTC. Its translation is CASSLRDSYGEQYF.